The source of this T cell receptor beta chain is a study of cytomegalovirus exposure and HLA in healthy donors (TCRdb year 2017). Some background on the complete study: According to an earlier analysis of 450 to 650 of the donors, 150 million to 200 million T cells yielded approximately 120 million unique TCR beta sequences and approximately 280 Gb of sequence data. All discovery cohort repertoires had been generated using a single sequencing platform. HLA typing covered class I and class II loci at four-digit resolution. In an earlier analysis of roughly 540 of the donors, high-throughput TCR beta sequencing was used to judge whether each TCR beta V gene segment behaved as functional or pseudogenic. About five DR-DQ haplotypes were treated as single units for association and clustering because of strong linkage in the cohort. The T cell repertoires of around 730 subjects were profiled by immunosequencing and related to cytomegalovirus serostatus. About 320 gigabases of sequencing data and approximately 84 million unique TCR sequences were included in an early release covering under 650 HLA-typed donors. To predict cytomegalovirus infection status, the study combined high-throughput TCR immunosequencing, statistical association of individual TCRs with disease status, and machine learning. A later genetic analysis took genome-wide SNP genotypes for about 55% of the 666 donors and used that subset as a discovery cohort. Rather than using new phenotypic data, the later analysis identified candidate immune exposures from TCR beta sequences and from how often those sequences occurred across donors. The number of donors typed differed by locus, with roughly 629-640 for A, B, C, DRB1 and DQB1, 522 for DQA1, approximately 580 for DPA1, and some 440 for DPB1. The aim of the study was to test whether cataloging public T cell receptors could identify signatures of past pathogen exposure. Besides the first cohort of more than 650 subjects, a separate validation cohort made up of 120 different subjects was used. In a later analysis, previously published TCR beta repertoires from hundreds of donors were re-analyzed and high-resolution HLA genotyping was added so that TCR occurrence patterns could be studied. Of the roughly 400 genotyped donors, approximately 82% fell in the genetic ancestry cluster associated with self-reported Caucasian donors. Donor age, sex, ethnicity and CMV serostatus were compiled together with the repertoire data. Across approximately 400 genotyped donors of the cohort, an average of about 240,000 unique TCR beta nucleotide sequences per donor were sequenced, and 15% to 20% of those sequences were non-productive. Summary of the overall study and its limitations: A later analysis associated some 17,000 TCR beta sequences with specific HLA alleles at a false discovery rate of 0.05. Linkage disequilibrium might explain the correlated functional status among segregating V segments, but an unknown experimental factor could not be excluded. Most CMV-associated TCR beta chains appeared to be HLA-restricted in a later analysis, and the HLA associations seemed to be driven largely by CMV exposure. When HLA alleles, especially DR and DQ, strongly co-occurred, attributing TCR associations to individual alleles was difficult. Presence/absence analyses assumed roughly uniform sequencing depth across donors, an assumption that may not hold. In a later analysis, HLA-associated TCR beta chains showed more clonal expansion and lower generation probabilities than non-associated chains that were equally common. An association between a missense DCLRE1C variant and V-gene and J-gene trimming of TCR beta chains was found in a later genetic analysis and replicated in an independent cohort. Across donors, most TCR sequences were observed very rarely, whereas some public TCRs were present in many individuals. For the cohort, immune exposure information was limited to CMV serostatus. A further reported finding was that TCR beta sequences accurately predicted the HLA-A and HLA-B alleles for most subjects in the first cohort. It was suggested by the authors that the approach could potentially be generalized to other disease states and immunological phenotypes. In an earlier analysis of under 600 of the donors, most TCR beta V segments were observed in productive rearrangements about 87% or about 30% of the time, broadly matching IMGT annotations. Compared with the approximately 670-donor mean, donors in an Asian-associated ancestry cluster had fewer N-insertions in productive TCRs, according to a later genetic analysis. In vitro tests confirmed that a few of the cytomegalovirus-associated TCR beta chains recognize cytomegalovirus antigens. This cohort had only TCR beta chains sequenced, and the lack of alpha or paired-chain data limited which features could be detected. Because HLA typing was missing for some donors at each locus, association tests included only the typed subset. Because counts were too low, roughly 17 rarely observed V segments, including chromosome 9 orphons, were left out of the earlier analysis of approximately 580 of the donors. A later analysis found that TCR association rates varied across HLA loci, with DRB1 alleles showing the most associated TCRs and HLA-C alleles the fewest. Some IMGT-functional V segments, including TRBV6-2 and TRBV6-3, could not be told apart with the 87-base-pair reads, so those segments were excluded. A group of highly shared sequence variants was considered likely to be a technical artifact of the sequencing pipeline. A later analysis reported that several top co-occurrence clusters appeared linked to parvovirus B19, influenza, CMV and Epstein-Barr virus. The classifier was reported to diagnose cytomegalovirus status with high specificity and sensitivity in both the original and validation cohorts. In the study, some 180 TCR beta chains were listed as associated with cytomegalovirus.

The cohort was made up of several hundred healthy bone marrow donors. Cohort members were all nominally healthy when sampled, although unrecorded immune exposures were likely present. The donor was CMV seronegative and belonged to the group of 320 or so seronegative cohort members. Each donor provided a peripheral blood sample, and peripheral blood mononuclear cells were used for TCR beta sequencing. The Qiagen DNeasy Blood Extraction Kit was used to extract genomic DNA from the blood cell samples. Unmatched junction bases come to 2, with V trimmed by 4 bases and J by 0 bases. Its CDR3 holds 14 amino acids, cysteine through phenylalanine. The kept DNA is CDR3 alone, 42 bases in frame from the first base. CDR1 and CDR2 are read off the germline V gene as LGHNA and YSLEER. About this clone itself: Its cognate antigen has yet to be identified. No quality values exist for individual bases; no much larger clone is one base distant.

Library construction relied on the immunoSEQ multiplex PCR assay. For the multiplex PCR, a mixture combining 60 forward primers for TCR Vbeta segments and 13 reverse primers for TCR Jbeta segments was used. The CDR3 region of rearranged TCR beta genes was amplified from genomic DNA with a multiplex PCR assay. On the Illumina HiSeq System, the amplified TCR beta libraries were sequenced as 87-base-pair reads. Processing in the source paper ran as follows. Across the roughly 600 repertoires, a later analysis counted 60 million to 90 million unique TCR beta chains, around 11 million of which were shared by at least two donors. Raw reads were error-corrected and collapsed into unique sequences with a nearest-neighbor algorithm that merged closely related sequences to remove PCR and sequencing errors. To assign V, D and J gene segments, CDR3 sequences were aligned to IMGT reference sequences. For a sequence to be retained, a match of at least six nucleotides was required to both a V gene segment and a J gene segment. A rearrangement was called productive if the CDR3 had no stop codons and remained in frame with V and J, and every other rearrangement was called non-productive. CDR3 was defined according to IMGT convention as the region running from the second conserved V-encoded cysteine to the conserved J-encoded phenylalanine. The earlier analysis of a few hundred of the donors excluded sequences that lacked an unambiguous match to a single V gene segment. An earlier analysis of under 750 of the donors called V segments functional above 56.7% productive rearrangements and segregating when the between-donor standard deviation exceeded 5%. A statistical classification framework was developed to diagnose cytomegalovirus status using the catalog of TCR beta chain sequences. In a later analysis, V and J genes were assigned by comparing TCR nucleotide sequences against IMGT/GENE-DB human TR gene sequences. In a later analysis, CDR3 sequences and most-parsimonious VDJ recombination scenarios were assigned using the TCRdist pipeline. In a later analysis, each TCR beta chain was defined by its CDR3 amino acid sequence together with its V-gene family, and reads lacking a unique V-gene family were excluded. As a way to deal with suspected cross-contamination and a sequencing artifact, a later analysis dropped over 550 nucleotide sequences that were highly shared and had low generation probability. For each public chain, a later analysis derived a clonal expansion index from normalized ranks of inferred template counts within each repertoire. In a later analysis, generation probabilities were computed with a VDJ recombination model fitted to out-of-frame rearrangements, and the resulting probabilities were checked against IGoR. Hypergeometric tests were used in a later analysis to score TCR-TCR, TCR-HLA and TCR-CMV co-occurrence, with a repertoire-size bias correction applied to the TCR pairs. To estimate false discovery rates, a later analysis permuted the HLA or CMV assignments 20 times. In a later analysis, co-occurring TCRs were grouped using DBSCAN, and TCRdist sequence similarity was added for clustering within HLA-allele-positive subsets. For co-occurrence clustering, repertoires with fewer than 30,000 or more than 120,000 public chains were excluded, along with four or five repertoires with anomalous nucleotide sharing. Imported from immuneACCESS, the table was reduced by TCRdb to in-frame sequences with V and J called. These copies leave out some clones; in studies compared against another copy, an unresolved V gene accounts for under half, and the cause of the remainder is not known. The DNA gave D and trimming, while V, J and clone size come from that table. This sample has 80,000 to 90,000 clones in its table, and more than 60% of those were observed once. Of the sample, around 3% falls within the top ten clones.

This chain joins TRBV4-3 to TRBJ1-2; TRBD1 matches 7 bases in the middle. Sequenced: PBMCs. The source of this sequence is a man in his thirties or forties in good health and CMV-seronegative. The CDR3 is CASSRDRANYGYTF. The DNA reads TGCGCCAGCAGCCGGGACAGAGCTAACTATGGCTACACCTTC.